The 25 T cell receptor beta chains below come from one sample, sequenced in a study of beta chain features in type 1 diabetes. Their recognized antigens are unknown. Study-level points and caveats: Researchers report that Type 1 diabetes patients had moderately but significantly shorter TCRB CDR3s across all four CD4+ subsets.

Expressed TCRB transcripts were sequenced, since all the RNA that had been isolated was reverse transcribed. Measured with immunoSEQ multiplex PCR; TCRdb has only the in-frame clones, and not every one. The profile covers about 140,000 clones, with about 12% appearing a single time and 1.3% taken by the ten largest. Material for sequencing was central memory CD4+ T cells from blood. These receptors came from a man between 18 and 29 years old with type 1 diabetes.

This clone showed up just a few times. V is TRBV30 and J is TRBJ2-5; D is perhaps TRBD1 (6 bases). The CDR3 is 15 residues long. Trimming removed 8 bases at V and 0 bases at J, with 19 bases between. CDR1 and CDR2 (germline): GTSNPN, SVGIG (reference sequence). Here the CDR3 DNA reads TGTGCCCGGTCCCGAGGGACAACATACCAAGAGACCCAGTACTTC. Protein sequence: CARSRGTTYQETQYF.

The chain recombines TRBV4-1 with TRBJ1-6, with 8 bases lining up with TRBD1. The length of the CDR3 is 15 residues. In germline, CDR1 is MGHRA, CDR2 YSYEKL. V lost 4 bases and J lost 9; bases outside the gene matches: 8. The CDR3 DNA is TGCGCCAGCAGCCCAGGCGACAGGGGAGGTTCACCCCTCCACTTT. It specifies CASSPGDRGGSPLHF.

The rearrangement joins TRBV10-3 to TRBJ2-7, with a weak D call TRBD1 (6 bases). The CDR3 contains 17 residues. Deletions cut 2 bases from V and 2 bases from J, with 19 bases between. Germline V gene data show CDR1 as ENHRY and CDR2 as SYGVKD. As DNA, the CDR3 is TGTGCCATCAGTGAGGGGGGTAGACCGACAGGAACCTACGAGCAGTACTTC. Translated: CAISEGGRPTGTYEQYF.

This rearrangement joins TRBV6-5 to TRBJ1-5; 8 bases match TRBD1. CDR1 is MNHEY, CDR2 SVGAGI, per germline. Losses at the gene ends were 6 bases for V and 2 bases for J; bases not matched to a gene: 6. CDR3 length equals 15 residues. CDR3 DNA sequence: TGTGCCAGCAGCGTGACAGGGGAGGGCAATCAGCCCCAGCATTTT. Protein sequence: CASSVTGEGNQPQHF.

This chain connects TRBV5-1 to TRBJ2-2, with no clear D. CDR3 length: 13 residues. Per the germline V gene, CDR1 is SGHRS and CDR2 is YFSETQ. V was shortened by 5 bases and J by 0 bases, with 5 bases between the two germline ends. The CDR3 spells CASSPPNTGELFF. The CDR3 nucleotides are TGCGCCAGCAGTCCTCCGAACACCGGGGAGCTGTTTTTT.

This sequence joins TRBV28 and TRBJ1-4; 8 nucleotides line up with TRBD1. With 5 bases clipped from V and 10 bases from J, the junction kept 9 bases outside the gene matches. The germline gives CDR1 MDHEN, CDR2 SYDVKM. The CDR3 covers 14 residues. The CDR3 DNA is TGTGCCAGCAGTACAAGACAGGGGACACGAAAACTGTTTTTT. The encoded protein is CASSTRQGTRKLFF.

J is TRBJ1-1 and V is TRBV25-1; TRBD1 aligns across 9 bases. The CDR3 is made up of 15 amino acids. V was clipped by 1 base and J by 4 bases; unmatched bases: 4. The germline V gene has CDR1 MGHDK and CDR2 SYGVNS. The CDR3 reads CASSEWGQGRTEAFF. In DNA, the CDR3 is TGTGCCAGCAGTGAATGGGGACAGGGTCGCACTGAAGCTTTCTTT.

The chain carries TRBV23-1 and TRBJ1-5, with D possibly matching TRBD1 (5 bases). TRBV23-1 is classed as an ORF, of uncertain function. The V end lost 4 bases, the J end lost 7 bases, and 11 bases lay between the germline ends. CDR3 length: 13 residues. CDR3 sequence: CASSLRGRQPQHF. Written as DNA, the CDR3 is TGCGCCAGCAGTCTTAGGGGCCGGCAGCCCCAGCATTTT.

This clone was counted a few times. This chain joins TRBV7-8 and TRBJ2-7; D gene uncertain. The CDR3 length is 15 residues. Germline V gene sequence: CDR1 SGHVS, CDR2 FQNEAQ. V was cut by 5 bases and J by 1 base, with 15 bases left in between. For the CDR3, the DNA is TGTGCCAGCAGCGGCCGGGCCCTAATTTCCTACGAGCAGTACTTC. Translation: CASSGRALISYEQYF.

This clone was observed a handful of times. The J gene is TRBJ1-4, the V gene TRBV5-1; a possible D gene is TRBD1 (6 bases). The V end was cut by 9 bases, the J end by 8 bases, with 17 bases between. The germline V gene has CDR1 SGHRS and CDR2 YFSETQ. There are 13 residues in the CDR3. DNA of the CDR3: TGCGCCACCAGGGTAGGCGGGGGCGAAAAACTGTTTTTT. This translates into CATRVGGGEKLFF.

This clone was counted between two and nine times. The chain combines TRBV6-1 with TRBJ1-2; D is uncertain. In germline, CDR1 is MNHNS, CDR2 SASEGT. Trimming removed 7 bases from V and 8 bases from J, with 14 bases in between. This CDR3 comprises 12 residues. DNA for the CDR3: TGTGCCAGCACCCTCGGACCGGACGGCTACACCTTC. This codes for CASTLGPDGYTF.

Only a few counts were recorded for this clone. This chain uses TRBV5-6 with TRBJ1-3, with no clear D. CDR3 length equals 13 residues. The germline V gene has CDR1 SGHDT and CDR2 YYEEEE. The V end lost 5 bases, the J end lost 0 bases, and 6 bases lay between the germline ends. CDR3 region: CASRRDSGNTIYF. The CDR3 coding sequence is TGTGCCAGCAGGAGGGACTCTGGAAACACCATATATTTT. Together with reference TRBV5-6 and TRBJ1-3, the CDR3 gives the full variable domain: DAGVTQSPTHLIKTRGQQVTLRCSPKSGHDTVSWYQQALGQGPQFIFQYYEEEERQRGNFPDRFSGHQFPNYSSELNVNALLLGDSALYLCASRRDSGNTIYFGEGSWLTVV.

The chain links TRBV10-3 to TRBJ2-7; 9 bases match TRBD1. Germline V gene sequence: CDR1 ENHRY, CDR2 SYGVKD. Unmatched junction bases numbered 13, after V lost 8 bases and J lost 5 bases. This CDR3 has 15 residues. CDR3 protein: CAISVRGTGSNEQYF. In DNA form, the CDR3 reads TGTGCCATCTCAGTGAGGGGGACAGGGTCAAACGAGCAGTACTTC.

This clone was observed a few times. This chain uses TRBV30 with TRBJ1-2; D unresolved. The CDR3 has 12 amino acids. Deletions cut 3 bases from V and 7 bases from J, with 12 bases between. The V gene's germline CDR1 is GTSNPN and CDR2 SVGIG (reference sequence). DNA of the CDR3: TGTGCCTGGAGGCGGTCCGACCCTGGCTACACCTTC. This encodes CAWRRSDPGYTF.

This clone was recorded a few times. J is TRBJ2-7 and V is TRBV27; D is possibly TRBD1 (6 bases). Trimming took 0 bases from V and 0 from J, leaving 12 bases between them. CDR3 length equals 16 residues. Looked up from germline, CDR1 is MNHEY and CDR2 is SMNVEV (reference sequence). CDR3 region: CASSLSGVGHSYEQYF. The CDR3 DNA is TGTGCCAGCAGTTTATCAGGAGTGGGACACTCCTACGAGCAGTACTTC.

This clone was detected only a few times. The rearrangement links TRBV7-9 to TRBJ2-4; 9 nucleotides align to TRBD1. Germline values: CDR1 SEHNR, CDR2 FQNEAQ (reference sequence). CDR3 length: 18 amino acids. The V segment lost 0 bases and the J segment 3 bases; nucleotides outside the gene matches: 9. The CDR3 DNA follows: TGTGCCAGCAGCTTAGCTGGACAGGGGCCACGAAGCAAAAACATTCAGTACTTC. Translation gives CASSLAGQGPRSKNIQYF.

The genes are TRBV27 and TRBJ1-2; 11 nucleotides match TRBD1. Germline values: CDR1 MNHEY, CDR2 SMNVEV (reference sequence). The ends lost 6 bases at V and 2 bases at J; junction bases unmatched: 5. The CDR3 extends over 15 amino acids. DNA of the CDR3: TGTGCCAGCAGGAGGACAGGGGGCTTGAACTATGGCTACACCTTC. It codes for CASRRTGGLNYGYTF.

The sample holds a few counts of this clone. V is TRBV5-5 and J is TRBJ2-6; D possibly corresponds to TRBD2 (5 bases). The CDR3 loop spans 14 amino acids. Trimming stripped 6 bases from V and 0 bases from J, with 7 bases between. Germline V lookup: CDR1 SGHKS, CDR2 YYEKEE (reference sequence). As DNA, the CDR3 is TGTGCCAGCATCGAGGGCTCTGGGGCCAACGTCCTGACTTTC. It translates to CASIEGSGANVLTF.

The chain couples TRBV12-5 to TRBJ2-5; a possible D gene is TRBD2 (6 bases). V lost 7 bases, J lost 5 bases, and 23 bases lay in between. The CDR3 spans 16 residues. Germline-derived CDR1 and CDR2 are LGHNT and FRNRAP. The CDR3 spells CASAAPRAGTRETQYF. CDR3 nucleotides: TGTGCTAGTGCAGCCCCCCGGGCGGGGACGCGGGAGACCCAGTACTTC.

The genes are TRBV30 and TRBJ1-1; TRBD1 aligns across 7 bases. V lost 3 bases to trimming and J lost 6 bases; unmatched junction nucleotides: 10. CDR1 and CDR2 (germline): GTSNPN, SVGIG (reference sequence). This CDR3 comprises 14 residues. The DNA of the CDR3 is TGTGCCTGGAGCGGGGACAGCATCTACGCTGAAGCTTTCTTT. Its protein is CAWSGDSIYAEAFF.

The chain couples TRBV5-4 to TRBJ1-2; a weak D match, TRBD1 (5 bases). V dropped 5 bases and J dropped 2 bases, with 19 bases sitting between them. CDR1 and CDR2 from the germline V gene are SGHNT and YYREEE (reference sequence). The CDR3 runs 16 residues. CDR3 in amino acids: CASSYYLKGRNYGYTF. In DNA, the CDR3 is TGTGCCAGCAGTTACTATCTTAAGGGGAGAAACTATGGCTACACCTTC.

This clone occurred a few times. The genes are TRBV6-5 and TRBJ2-7; D remains ambiguous. Trimming pared 11 bases from V and 5 bases from J, leaving 10 bases between. Germline V gene lookup returns CDR1 MNHEY and CDR2 SVGAGI. The CDR3 runs to 10 residues. CDR3 amino acids: CARRLDEQYF. DNA for the CDR3: TGTGCCCGTCGTTTGGACGAGCAGTACTTC.

The table lists this clone with a few counts. The chain couples TRBV5-6 to TRBJ2-3; TRBD1 aligns across 9 bases. This CDR3 spans 16 amino acids. Unmatched junction bases numbered 6, after V lost 0 bases and J lost 4 bases. Germline CDR1 SGHDT, CDR2 YYEEEE. CDR3 residues: CASSLGTGDYSDTQYF. The DNA for the CDR3 is TGTGCCAGCAGCTTGGGGACAGGGGATTATTCAGATACGCAGTATTTT.

V and J are TRBV7-3 and TRBJ2-1; D is tentatively TRBD1 or TRBD2 (5 bases each). V gave up 5 bases and J gave up 11 bases, with 13 bases separating them. The CDR3 length is 12 residues. Germline V gene lookup returns CDR1 SGHTA and CDR2 FQGTGA. The CDR3 sequence is CASSRPGTQQFF. In DNA form, the CDR3 reads TGTGCCAGCAGCCGCCCCGGGACCCAGCAGTTCTTC.

The rearrangement links TRBV7-6 to TRBJ1-5; D remains ambiguous. Germline V lookup: CDR1 SGHVS, CDR2 FNYEAQ. The CDR3 has 15 amino acids. The V end lost 5 bases, the J end lost 8 bases, and 19 bases lay between the germline ends. Here the CDR3 DNA reads TGTGCCAGCAGCCCCCTGCGAGAGGCTAAGGAGCCCCAGCATTTT. Amino acids: CASSPLREAKEPQHF. The full variable domain, its missing parts supplied by reference TRBV7-6 and TRBJ1-5, is GAGVSQSPRYKVTKRGQDVALRCDPISGHVSLYWYRQALGQGPEFLTYFNYEAQQDKSGLPNDRFSAERPEGSISTLTIQRTEQRDSAMYRCASSPLREAKEPQHFGDGTRLSIL.